The sequence of this T cell receptor (beta chain) was determined in a study of T cells in localized non-small cell lung cancer. Findings and limits, study-wide: Uninvolved adjacent lung showed the highest T cell clonality, exceeding tumor.

The V and J ends lost 2 bases and 12 bases, in that order; junction bases with no gene match: 10. The CDR3 runs 14 residues. Germline V lookup: CDR1 MNHEY, CDR2 SVGAGI. Details on this clone: Its specificity is unknown.

Repertoires were generated with immunoSEQ multiplex PCR, while TCRdb's copy carries only in-frame clones and drops some. The sample holds about 30,000 clones, roughly nine tenths seen once. The sequence was collected from a man aged 40 to 69 with stage II lung adenocarcinoma. The sequencing used PBMCs, collected before any cancer treatment. This rearrangement joins TRBV6-5 to TRBJ2-1; 7 bases map to TRBD1. CDR3 in DNA: TGTGCCAGCAGTTACAAAGGGACAGATACCTCGCAGTTCTTC. Encoded protein: CASSYKGTDTSQFF.